These 24 T cell receptor beta chains share one sample of origin, sequenced in a study of cytomegalovirus exposure and HLA in healthy donors. PCR primers comprised 60 Vbeta and 13 Jbeta primers. Clones were read by immunoSEQ multiplex PCR, and TCRdb kept only the in-frame ones, dropping some. Of about 210,000 clones in the sample, approximately 78% were seen once. Sequences were obtained from PBMCs. These receptors all come from a man younger than 45 in good health and CMV-seronegative.

This clone was seen a handful of times. The chain carries TRBV6-1 and TRBJ2-7; 8 bases align to TRBD1. This CDR3 is 14 amino acids long. The V gene's germline CDR1 is MNHNS and CDR2 SASEGT. V lost 6 bases, J lost 2 bases, and 6 bases stayed unmatched. DNA of the CDR3: TGTGCCAGCAGGAAACGGACAGGGACCTACGAGCAGTACTTC. Its protein product is CASRKRTGTYEQYF.

The chain has TRBV5-5 and TRBJ1-2; no clear D. V was pared by 0 bases and J by 5 bases, with 8 bases between. The CDR3 has 13 residues. CDR1 and CDR2 from the germline V gene are SGHKS and YYEKEE (reference sequence). In DNA form, the CDR3 reads TGTGCCAGCAGCTTGGAAGGGAGGTATGGCTACACCTTC. This codes for CASSLEGRYGYTF.

This clone was observed a handful of times. This chain connects TRBV5-4 to TRBJ2-1; tentative D call: TRBD1 (5 bases). In germline, CDR1 is SGHNT, CDR2 YYREEE (reference sequence). Deletions cut 4 bases from V and 7 bases from J, with 15 bases between. CDR3 length equals 14 residues. CDR3 DNA: TGTGCCAGCAGCGTTGGGGCTTCGTCGAATGAGCAGTTCTTC. It codes for CASSVGASSNEQFF.

The chain couples TRBV28 to TRBJ2-3; 11 bases line up with TRBD2. This CDR3 comprises 16 residues. The V gene end was trimmed by 2 bases and the J gene end by 2 bases; junction bases not matched to a gene: 3. Germline CDR1 and CDR2: MDHEN and SYDVKM. This CDR3 is CASSLLAGGLTDTQYF. The CDR3, as DNA: TGTGCCAGCAGTTTACTAGCGGGGGGACTCACAGATACGCAGTATTTT.

This sequence joins TRBV27 and TRBJ2-5; 9 bases fit TRBD1. This CDR3 region has 15 residues. CDR1 is MNHEY and CDR2 is SMNVEV in the germline V gene (reference sequence). Losses at the gene ends were 4 bases for V and 9 bases for J; bases not matched to a gene: 12. CDR3 protein: CASSSTSIGQGSQYF. CDR3 DNA: TGTGCCAGCAGTTCCACGTCGATAGGACAGGGGTCCCAGTACTTC.

With respect to this clone: Other nucleotide sequences from this sample produce the same CDR3. This rearrangement joins TRBV9 to TRBJ2-5; D is ambiguous. This CDR3 spans 12 amino acids. Trimming cost V 0 bases and J 3 bases, with 3 bases left between them. CDR1 is SGDLS and CDR2 is YYNGEE in the germline V gene. CDR3 sequence: CASSVVEETQYF. CDR3 bases: TGTGCCAGCAGCGTAGTAGAAGAGACCCAGTACTTC.

This chain links TRBV7-8 with TRBJ1-5; D ambiguous. This CDR3 spans 13 amino acids. Per germline, CDR1 SGHVS and CDR2 FQNEAQ. V dropped 4 bases and J dropped 8 bases, with 12 bases sitting between them. The CDR3 DNA sequence: TGTGCCAGCAGCTACACACAGCAGGAGCCCCAGCATTTT. Protein product: CASSYTQQEPQHF.

This clone appeared once. The J gene is TRBJ1-4, the V gene TRBV6-5; D unresolved. This CDR3 has 13 residues. The germline CDR1 and CDR2 sequences are MNHEY and SVGAGI. Trimming shortened V by 0 bases and J by 14 bases, and 13 bases separated the two germline ends. The CDR3 DNA follows: TGTGCCAGCAGTTACTCGAGGGCAGAACGGCTGTTTTTT. This gives the protein CASSYSRAERLFF.

In regard to this clone: This likely stems from a read error, as it lies one base from a far larger clone. The chain links TRBV4-3 to TRBJ2-7; the D gene is possibly TRBD2 (6 bases). Trimming stripped 0 bases from V and 4 bases from J, with 13 bases between. CDR3 length: 15 residues. In germline, CDR1 is LGHNA, CDR2 YSLEER. CDR3 residues: CASSQDAGRGYEQYF. CDR3 sequence (DNA): TGCGCCAGCAGCCAAGATGCGGGGCGGGGTTACGAGCAGTACTTC.

The chain is built from TRBV14 and TRBJ1-2; perhaps TRBD1 as D (6 bases). V was shortened by 6 bases and J by 5 bases, with 19 bases between the two germline ends. This CDR3 is built from 15 residues. The V gene's germline CDR1 is SGHDN and CDR2 FVKESK. The CDR3 loop reads CASSRSGGPFYGYTF. CDR3 sequence (DNA): TGTGCCAGCAGTCGTTCGGGGGGCCCATTTTATGGCTACACCTTC. Variable domain in full (rest from reference TRBV14 and TRBJ1-2): EAGVTQFPSHSVIEKGQTVTLRCDPISGHDNLYWYRRVMGKEIKFLLHFVKESKQDESGMPNNRFLAERTGGTYSTLKVQPAELEDSGVYFCASSRSGGPFYGYTFGSGTRLTVV.

The genes are TRBV27 and TRBJ2-7, with 9 bases aligning to TRBD1. J gave up 2 bases and V 4 bases, and 6 bases lay outside the gene matches. This CDR3 has 15 amino acids. Germline CDR1 reads MNHEY; CDR2 reads SMNVEV (reference sequence). In DNA form, the CDR3 reads TGTGCCAGCAGTTCTGGACAGGGGTCTACCTACGAGCAGTACTTC. Amino acid sequence: CASSSGQGSTYEQYF.

The gene calls are TRBV28 and TRBJ2-7, with 7 bases identical to TRBD1. The trim removed 3 bases at V and 6 bases at J, leaving 5 bases unmatched. Germline values: CDR1 MDHEN, CDR2 SYDVKM. CDR3 size: 13 residues. The DNA for the CDR3 is TGTGCCAGCAGTTTGGGACAGCCCCCCGAGCAGTACTTC. It is translated as CASSLGQPPEQYF.

The chain is built from TRBV9 and TRBJ1-1; 8 nucleotides line up with TRBD1. Germline CDR1 and CDR2: SGDLS and YYNGEE. Trimming at V came to 1 base and at J to 8 bases, leaving 4 bases not matched to a gene. The CDR3 length is 13 residues. The CDR3 reads CASSVTGGLEAFF. Written as DNA, the CDR3 is TGTGCCAGCAGCGTAACAGGGGGTCTAGAAGCTTTCTTT.

The rearrangement links TRBV6-1 to TRBJ2-5; D ambiguous. Trimming removed 4 bases from V and 2 bases from J, with 14 bases in between. Germline V lookup: CDR1 MNHNS, CDR2 SASEGT. The length of the CDR3 is 15 residues. The chain's CDR3 is CASSGPRRIQETQYF. For the CDR3, the DNA is TGTGCCAGCAGTGGCCCTCGGCGGATACAAGAGACCCAGTACTTC.

The V call is TRBV7-9, the J call TRBJ1-1, with D perhaps TRBD1 (6 bases). CDR1 SEHNR and CDR2 FQNEAQ come from the germline V gene (reference sequence). The CDR3 length is 14 residues. Trimming removed 4 bases from V and 5 bases from J, with 14 bases in between. This CDR3 reads CASSSLQGKTEAFF. CDR3 in DNA: TGTGCCAGCAGCTCACTACAGGGAAAGACTGAAGCTTTCTTT.

Worth noting for this clone: This CDR3 is also generated by other DNA sequences in the sample. The chain employs TRBV5-4 and TRBJ1-2; maybe TRBD1 (5 bases). CDR3 length: 13 amino acids. The germline V gene has CDR1 SGHNT and CDR2 YYREEE (reference sequence). V lost 0 bases, J lost 10 bases, and 13 bases lay in between. The CDR3 region is CASSLGGSLNYTF. For the CDR3, the DNA is TGTGCCAGCAGCTTGGGGGGCAGCCTCAACTACACCTTC.

This rearrangement joins TRBV28 to TRBJ2-4; 10 nucleotides agree with TRBD1. The CDR3 spans 17 residues. V lost 5 bases and J lost 0; bases outside the gene matches: 7. Per germline, CDR1 MDHEN and CDR2 SYDVKM. The CDR3 nucleotides read TGTGCCAGCAGTGCCCCGGGACAGGGGCTAGCCAAAAACATTCAGTACTTC. It translates to CASSAPGQGLAKNIQYF.

This clone was detected a few times. V and J are TRBV29-1 and TRBJ2-2; D possibly corresponds to TRBD1 (6 bases). Trimming removed 6 bases at V and 0 bases at J, with 11 bases between. This CDR3 is built from 14 residues. Germline V CDR1 and CDR2: SQVTM, ANQGSEA. The DNA of the CDR3 is TGCAGCGTGAGGGCAGGGGCGAACACCGGGGAGCTGTTTTTT. Translation: CSVRAGANTGELFF.

The chain employs TRBV7-2 and TRBJ1-2, with unresolved D. Germline loops: CDR1 SGHTA, CDR2 FQGNSA. Trimming pared 7 bases from V and 5 bases from J, leaving 14 bases between. The CDR3 consists of 13 residues. CDR3 bases: TGTGCCAGCACCCAAAGCGGAAGTTATGGCTACACCTTC. Translating it yields CASTQSGSYGYTF.

This clone was seen once. The genes are TRBV27 and TRBJ1-3; 12 bases agree with TRBD1. Germline CDR1 and CDR2: MNHEY and SMNVEV (reference sequence). Germline trimming cut 0 bases from V and 2 bases from J; bases unmatched to any gene: 11. CDR3 length: 20 amino acids. The CDR3 DNA reads as TGTGCCAGCAGTTTATCCCCCCGGGACAGGGGGCTGCTTGCTGGAAACACCATATATTTT. Translation gives CASSLSPRDRGLLAGNTIYF.

The chain has TRBV5-1 and TRBJ1-5, with TRBD1 matching 7 bases. After removal of 4 bases from V and 7 bases from J, the junction contained 8 bases not matched to a gene. The CDR3 consists of 14 residues. In germline, CDR1 is SGHRS, CDR2 YFSETQ. The CDR3 DNA follows: TGCGCCAGCAGCCCCGGACAGGAGGGACAGCCCCAGCATTTT. Translation: CASSPGQEGQPQHF.

The chain links TRBV28 to TRBJ1-5, with 7 bases lining up with TRBD1. Germline V lookup: CDR1 MDHEN, CDR2 SYDVKM. The CDR3 totals 15 residues. The ends lost 6 bases at V and 6 bases at J; junction bases unmatched: 11. CDR3 protein: CASSEDRVRIQPQHF. In DNA, the CDR3 is TGTGCCAGCAGCGAAGACAGGGTAAGAATTCAGCCCCAGCATTTT.

The rearrangement joins TRBV28 to TRBJ2-7, with a weak D call TRBD1 (5 bases). The length of the CDR3 is 14 residues. Germline V lookup: CDR1 MDHEN, CDR2 SYDVKM. Trimming stripped 6 bases from V and 3 bases from J, with 15 bases between. CDR3 loop: CASSRRAGLYEQYF. Written as DNA, the CDR3 is TGTGCCAGCAGCCGCCGGGCAGGGCTCTACGAGCAGTACTTC.

This clone was seen only a few times. The chain joins TRBV5-6 to TRBJ1-5; 9 positions agree with TRBD1. After removal of 2 bases from V and 2 bases from J, the junction contained 5 bases not matched to a gene. The CDR3 totals 16 residues. Germline V gene lookup returns CDR1 SGHDT and CDR2 YYEEEE. The CDR3 is CASSFYRGQGNQPQHF. In DNA, the CDR3 is TGTGCCAGCAGCTTCTACAGGGGGCAAGGCAATCAGCCCCAGCATTTT.